These 32 T cell receptor beta chains came from one sample sequenced in a study of cytomegalovirus exposure and HLA in healthy donors. Both 60 Vbeta primers and 13 Jbeta primers went into the PCR. Measured with immunoSEQ multiplex PCR; TCRdb has only the in-frame clones, and not every one. The table lists 150,000 to 180,000 clones, 75% to 85% of them singletons. Sequencing was carried out using PBMCs. These receptors were taken from a middle-aged woman in good health and CMV-seropositive.

The chain recombines TRBV5-4 with TRBJ2-1; D not resolved. Trimming left V 2 bases short and J 0 bases short, with 9 bases between. The CDR3 runs 15 residues. Germline-derived CDR1 and CDR2 are SGHNT and YYREEE (reference sequence). CDR3 nucleotide sequence: TGTGCCAGCAGCTTTCCCCCTTTCTCCTACAATGAGCAGTTCTTC. It yields the protein CASSFPPFSYNEQFF. The full variable domain, completed using reference TRBV5-4 and TRBJ2-1, is ETGVTQSPTHLIKTRGQQVTLRCSSQSGHNTVSWYQQALGQGPQFIFQYYREEENGRGNFPPRFSGLQFPNYSSELNVNALELDDSALYLCASSFPPFSYNEQFFGPGTRLTVL.

This chain links TRBV10-3 with TRBJ2-1, with a possible D match to TRBD2 (6 bases). V was pared by 8 bases and J by 7 bases, with 15 bases between. The CDR3 contains 13 residues. The germline V gene encodes CDR1 ENHRY and CDR2 SYGVKD. The CDR3 spells CAICRELGNEQFF. CDR3 nucleotides: TGTGCCATCTGCCGGGAGTTGGGGAATGAGCAGTTCTTC.

The chain carries TRBV28 and TRBJ1-1; unclear D gene. The CDR3 runs 15 residues. The ends were cut back, 6 bases at V and 1 base at J, with 15 bases in the middle. The germline V gene has CDR1 MDHEN and CDR2 SYDVKM. CDR3 bases: TGTGCCAGCAGCGAGGCGAGGGCAAAGAACACTGAAGCTTTCTTT. Protein product: CASSEARAKNTEAFF.

This chain joins TRBV7-9 and TRBJ2-1, with TRBD2 matching 15 bases. Germline V CDR1 and CDR2: SEHNR, FQNEAQ (reference sequence). The CDR3 contains 19 residues. J lost 4 bases, V lost 2 bases, and 9 bases had no gene match. CDR3 nucleotides: TGTGCCAGCAGCTTATCAAGGACTAGCGGGAGGGCCGCTTACAATGAGCAGTTCTTC. Translated, it gives CASSLSRTSGRAAYNEQFF.

The chain uses TRBV19 and TRBJ2-2; D possibly corresponds to TRBD2 (6 bases). In germline, CDR1 is LNHDA, CDR2 SQIVND (reference sequence). The CDR3 is 17 residues long. V was shortened by 6 bases and J by 0 bases, with 17 bases between the two germline ends. CDR3: CASSPGTFHTNTGELFF. CDR3 DNA sequence: TGTGCCAGTAGCCCAGGGACTTTCCATACGAACACCGGGGAGCTGTTTTTT.

This chain joins TRBV13 and TRBJ2-1; 13 positions match TRBD2. CDR3 size: 20 residues. Germline CDR1 and CDR2: PRHDT and FYEKMQ (reference sequence). After removal of 1 base from V and 2 bases from J, the junction contained 11 bases not matched to a gene. The DNA of the CDR3 is TGTGCCAGCAGCTTAGCGGGCACTAGCGGGAGGGCCGGGGCCTACAATGAGCAGTTCTTC. As protein: CASSLAGTSGRAGAYNEQFF. The full variable domain, with the rest looked up from reference TRBV13 and TRBJ2-1, is AAGVIQSPRHLIKEKRETATLKCYPIPRHDTVYWYQQGPGQDPQFLISFYEKMQSDKGSIPDRFSAQQFSDYHSELNMSSLELGDSALYFCASSLAGTSGRAGAYNEQFFGPGTRLTVL.

The rearrangement links TRBV30 to TRBJ2-1, with 7 bases lining up with TRBD2. The CDR3 length is 14 residues. Germline V gene data show CDR1 as GTSNPN and CDR2 as SVGIG (reference sequence). V lost 0 bases to trimming and J lost 5 bases; unmatched junction nucleotides: 4. The chain's CDR3 is CAWSVPSGNNEQFF. In DNA form, the CDR3 reads TGTGCCTGGAGTGTCCCTAGCGGCAACAATGAGCAGTTCTTC.

A single count supports this clone. The rearrangement uses TRBV5-1 and TRBJ1-1, with a weak D call TRBD1 (5 bases). Germline CDR1 is SGHRS and CDR2 is YFSETQ. Between the trimmed V and J ends, which lost 4 bases and 4 bases, there was a span of 20 bases. CDR3 length equals 16 residues. This chain's CDR3 is CASSRKFDRDITEAFF. The CDR3 DNA follows: TGCGCCAGCAGCCGAAAATTTGACAGAGACATCACTGAAGCTTTCTTT.

The V and J genes are TRBV19 and TRBJ1-5; no clear D gene. The V gene lost 6 bases and the J gene lost 0 bases, with 3 bases spanning the gap. Germline V gives CDR1 LNHDA, CDR2 SQIVND (reference sequence). The CDR3 length is 12 residues. The CDR3 nucleotides are TGTGCCAGTAGACATAGCAATCAGCCCCAGCATTTT. Translated, it gives CASRHSNQPQHF.

V gene TRBV5-1 combines with J gene TRBJ2-7; D is possibly TRBD2 (6 bases). The CDR3 runs 14 residues. The germline V gene has CDR1 SGHRS and CDR2 YFSETQ. V was cut by 5 bases and J by 3 bases, with 15 bases left in between. The CDR3 DNA is TGCGCCAGCAGGTGGAGAGCGGAGGGCTACGAGCAGTACTTC. This gives the protein CASRWRAEGYEQYF. Combining the CDR3 with reference TRBV5-1 and TRBJ2-7 gives the whole variable domain KAGVTQTPRYLIKTRGQQVTLSCSPISGHRSVSWYQQTPGQGLQFLFEYFSETQRNKGNFPGRFSGRQFSNSRSEMNVSTLELGDSALYLCASRWRAEGYEQYFGPGTRLTVT.

This sequence joins TRBV5-1 and TRBJ2-2; 11 bases are shared with TRBD2. The V gene's germline CDR1 is SGHRS and CDR2 YFSETQ. This CDR3 region has 17 residues. After removal of 4 bases from V and 5 bases from J, the junction contained 10 bases not matched to a gene. The CDR3, as DNA: TGCGCCAGCAGCCTACCGGGGCTAGCGGGAGGTACCGGGGAGCTGTTTTTT. Translation: CASSLPGLAGGTGELFF.

The chain has TRBV5-1 and TRBJ2-2; 7 nucleotides match TRBD1. V shed 0 bases, J shed 5 bases, and the junction held 1 base outside the gene matches. Per germline, CDR1 SGHRS and CDR2 YFSETQ. The CDR3 is 14 amino acids. CDR3: CASSLEGATGELFF. CDR3 in DNA: TGCGCCAGCAGCTTGGAGGGGGCAACCGGGGAGCTGTTTTTT.

This chain links TRBV9 with TRBJ2-7; 7 bases match TRBD1. The CDR3 loop spans 15 amino acids. CDR1 is SGDLS, CDR2 YYNGEE, per germline. The V and J ends lost 1 base and 5 bases, in that order; junction bases with no gene match: 9. The CDR3 loop is CASSVTGDRSDEQYF. The CDR3 coding sequence is TGTGCCAGCAGCGTAACCGGGGACAGAAGTGACGAGCAGTACTTC.

This chain connects TRBV28 to TRBJ1-2, with D possibly TRBD1 on 6 matching bases. This CDR3 region has 13 residues. Trimming removed 4 bases from V and 4 bases from J, with 10 bases in between. Germline V gives CDR1 MDHEN, CDR2 SYDVKM. The CDR3 sequence: CASSSDRRYGYTF. CDR3 DNA: TGTGCCAGCAGTTCCGACAGGCGCTATGGCTACACCTTC.

The chain is built from TRBV6-6 and TRBJ2-7, with 8 positions matching TRBD2. The CDR3 loop spans 15 amino acids. The ends lost 0 bases at V and 2 bases at J; junction bases unmatched: 3. The germline gives CDR1 MNHNY, CDR2 SVGAGI (reference sequence). CDR3 in amino acids: CASSYSTSGAYEQYF. Here the CDR3 DNA reads TGTGCCAGCAGTTACTCCACTAGCGGTGCCTACGAGCAGTACTTC.

The CDR3 nucleotides read TGTGCCAGCAGCTTGCCAGGAAGCACAGATACGCAGTATTTT. Amino acid sequence: CASSLPGSTDTQYF. This chain links TRBV5-6 with TRBJ2-3; D gene uncertain. This CDR3 has 14 amino acids. V lost 1 base to trimming and J lost 0 bases, with 6 bases between them. The V gene's germline CDR1 is SGHDT and CDR2 YYEEEE.

The chain recombines TRBV19 with TRBJ2-2; D might be TRBD1 (6 bases). The CDR3 length is 17 residues. The V end was cut by 3 bases, the J end by 0 bases, with 14 bases between. Germline-derived CDR1 and CDR2 are LNHDA and SQIVND (reference sequence). CDR3 loop: CASSIAPGAANTGELFF. CDR3 nucleotide sequence: TGTGCCAGTAGTATCGCCCCAGGGGCCGCGAACACCGGGGAGCTGTTTTTT.

The rearrangement links TRBV9 to TRBJ2-1; D unclear. V was trimmed by 0 bases and J by 6 bases, leaving 10 bases between them. The CDR3 consists of 14 residues. Germline-derived CDR1 and CDR2 are SGDLS and YYNGEE. CDR3 residues: CASSVVGSSNEQFF. The CDR3 DNA sequence: TGTGCCAGCAGCGTAGTGGGTAGCAGCAATGAGCAGTTCTTC.

This sequence joins TRBV10-3 and TRBJ1-2; 7 bases agree with TRBD1. Germline V lookup: CDR1 ENHRY, CDR2 SYGVKD. Trimming cost V 6 bases and J 4 bases; bases outside gene matches: 8. This CDR3 has 14 residues. CDR3 sequence (DNA): TGTGCCATCAGAGACACTAGGACAGGCTATGGCTACACCTTC. Amino acid sequence: CAIRDTRTGYGYTF.

The chain recombines TRBV2 with TRBJ2-5; 8 bases map to TRBD1. J was trimmed by 2 bases and V by 6 bases; bases with no gene match: 8. Germline CDR1 is SNHLY and CDR2 is FYNNEI. The CDR3 covers 15 residues. The CDR3 coding sequence is TGTGCCAGCAGGCGAGGGACAGGCCGACAAGAGACCCAGTACTTC. Amino acids: CASRRGTGRQETQYF.

This clone appeared a single time. This chain links TRBV9 with TRBJ2-7, with 9 bases identical to TRBD2. Germline V lookup: CDR1 SGDLS, CDR2 YYNGEE. The CDR3 extends over 15 amino acids. Trimming took 0 bases from V and 7 from J; bases not matched to a gene: 8. DNA for the CDR3: TGTGCCAGCAGCGTAGCAGCTAGCGGGGTGGGGGAGCAGTACTTC. Translation: CASSVAASGVGEQYF.

J is TRBJ2-5 and V is TRBV27, with 8 bases that match TRBD2. The V gene's germline CDR1 is MNHEY and CDR2 SMNVEV (reference sequence). V dropped 8 bases and J dropped 7; count of bases not matched to a gene: 15. The CDR3 consists of 15 residues. The CDR3 region is CASGSGLAGGGTQYF. The CDR3 bases are TGTGCCAGCGGGAGCGGACTAGCAGGAGGGGGGACCCAGTACTTC.

The chain links TRBV5-1 to TRBJ1-1; TRBD1 matches at 8 bases. The CDR3 spans 13 residues. Germline-derived CDR1 and CDR2 are SGHRS and YFSETQ. V shed 4 bases, J shed 6 bases, and the junction held 5 bases outside the gene matches. In DNA, the CDR3 is TGCGCCAGCAGCATCGACAGGGGAGCTGAAGCTTTCTTT. This sequence encodes CASSIDRGAEAFF.

The gene calls are TRBV28 and TRBJ2-7, with D tentatively TRBD2 (5 bases). In germline, CDR1 is MDHEN, CDR2 SYDVKM. The V end was cut by 1 base, the J end by 2 bases, with 12 bases between. The CDR3 is made up of 15 amino acids. The CDR3 spells CASSLLGLATYEQYF. In DNA, the CDR3 is TGTGCCAGCAGTTTATTAGGTTTAGCGACCTACGAGCAGTACTTC.

The sample holds one count of this clone. The chain has TRBV4-1 and TRBJ1-1; the D gene is possibly TRBD1 (6 bases). The CDR3 contains 15 residues. The V end was cut by 3 bases, the J end by 3 bases, with 14 bases between. Germline CDR1 is MGHRA and CDR2 is YSYEKL. In nucleotides, the CDR3 is TGCGCCAGCAGCCAGGTTCTGACAGGAGACACTGAAGCTTTCTTT. Its translation: CASSQVLTGDTEAFF.

This chain uses TRBV7-6 with TRBJ2-7; D perhaps matches TRBD2 (6 bases). Germline V CDR1 and CDR2: SGHVS, FNYEAQ. Between the trimmed V and J ends, which lost 0 bases and 1 base, there was a span of 10 bases. The CDR3 runs to 15 residues. CDR3 nucleotide sequence: TGTGCCAGCAGCTTAGCGGGAGGAGGTTCCTACGAGCAGTACTTC. Its translation: CASSLAGGGSYEQYF.

This clone appeared a few times. This chain connects TRBV5-4 to TRBJ2-3, with 13 bases identical to TRBD2. Trimming at V came to 3 bases and at J to 3 bases, leaving 4 bases not matched to a gene. The CDR3 contains 16 residues. CDR1 and CDR2 (germline): SGHNT, YYREEE (reference sequence). The CDR3 coding sequence is TGTGCCAGCAGCTCGTGGACTAGCGGGGGAACAGATACGCAGTATTTT. This translates into CASSSWTSGGTDTQYF.

The rearrangement joins TRBV7-8 to TRBJ2-3, with 12 positions matching TRBD2. CDR1 is SGHVS, CDR2 FQNEAQ, per germline. The CDR3 consists of 16 residues. The junction had 6 bases not matched to a gene; V was cut back by 6 bases and J by 2 bases. CDR3 nucleotide sequence: TGTGCCAGCAGGACCTGGACTAGCGGGAACACAGATACGCAGTATTTT. Encoded protein: CASRTWTSGNTDTQYF.

V gene TRBV5-1 combines with J gene TRBJ2-3, with D possibly matching TRBD2 (5 bases). The CDR3 contains 14 residues. V was clipped by 4 bases and J by 1 base, with 10 bases between them. Germline V gives CDR1 SGHRS, CDR2 YFSETQ. The CDR3 nucleotides are TGCGCCAGCAGCACATCTAGCCGCACAGATACGCAGTATTTT. Translating gives CASSTSSRTDTQYF.

This clone was seen only a few times. The V gene is TRBV13, the J gene TRBJ1-6; D is perhaps TRBD1 (6 bases). There are 15 residues in the CDR3. Germline loops: CDR1 PRHDT, CDR2 FYEKMQ (reference sequence). V lost 5 bases and J lost 9, with 17 bases in between. CDR3 sequence reads: CASSLDRDIGSPLHF. CDR3 nucleotides: TGTGCCAGCAGCCTAGACCGGGACATAGGTTCACCCCTCCACTTT.

Only a few counts were recorded for this clone. This chain joins TRBV10-1 and TRBJ2-7; D remains ambiguous. This CDR3 has 13 amino acids. Trimming left V 8 bases short and J 5 bases short, with 16 bases between. Germline-derived CDR1 and CDR2 are WNHNN and SYGVQD (reference sequence). The CDR3: CASRVTRIDEQYF. The CDR3 DNA follows: TGCGCCAGCCGAGTGACGCGGATCGACGAGCAGTACTTC.

This CDR3 is CASSPPGSYLAGGAFF. The CDR3 nucleotides are TGTGCCAGCAGCCCCCCCGGTTCGTATCTGGCCGGGGGAGCTTTCTTT. This chain connects TRBV28 to TRBJ1-1; TRBD1 might be the D (5 bases). Deletions cut 6 bases from V and 10 bases from J, with 27 bases between. This CDR3 comprises 16 residues. CDR1 and CDR2 (germline): MDHEN, SYDVKM.